The 9 T cell receptor beta chains listed next were all sequenced from one sample in a study of siplizumab effects on memory and regulatory T cells. TCRdb's copy holds only in-frame clones and misses some; the assay was immunoSEQ multiplex PCR. The sample holds 99,000 or so clones, about 95% seen once. The sample was non-Treg CD4+ T cells sorted from blood. These receptors were taken from a human donor in good health.

This chain joins TRBV5-6 and TRBJ2-2; TRBD2 agrees at 11 bases. Germline trimming cut 1 base from V and 6 bases from J; bases unmatched to any gene: 8. CDR1 and CDR2 (germline): SGHDT, YYEEEE. This CDR3 has 17 amino acids. The CDR3 region has the DNA TGTGCCAGCAGCTTGAAACTAGCGGGAGAGTGGGCCGGGGAGCTGTTTTTT. Its protein is CASSLKLAGEWAGELFF.

J is TRBJ2-5 and V is TRBV5-1, with D hard to call. The CDR3 has 14 amino acids. With 4 bases removed from V and 4 bases from J, the gap between germline ends came to 14 bases. The germline V gene encodes CDR1 SGHRS and CDR2 YFSETQ. CDR3 in amino acids: CASSPGDPLETQYF. CDR3 coding DNA: TGCGCCAGCAGCCCCGGCGATCCGCTAGAGACCCAGTACTTC. The variable domain in full, completed from reference TRBV5-1 and TRBJ2-5, reads KAGVTQTPRYLIKTRGQQVTLSCSPISGHRSVSWYQQTPGQGLQFLFEYFSETQRNKGNFPGRFSGRQFSNSRSEMNVSTLELGDSALYLCASSPGDPLETQYFGPGTRLLVL.

V and J are TRBV30 and TRBJ1-1; perhaps TRBD1 as D (6 bases). Germline values: CDR1 GTSNPN, CDR2 SVGIG (reference sequence). Trimming took off 5 bases at V and 13 bases at J, with 17 bases between the two ends. The length of the CDR3 is 11 residues. CDR3 loop: CAWGARNRVFF. Written as DNA, the CDR3 is TGTGCCTGGGGTGCCCGAAACAGGGTTTTCTTT.

The chain joins TRBV5-1 to TRBJ2-5, with a weak D call TRBD2 (7 bases). Trimming shortened V by 5 bases and J by 2 bases, and 19 bases separated the two germline ends. The CDR3 is 16 amino acids. CDR1 is SGHRS and CDR2 is YFSETQ in the germline V gene. CDR3 loop: CASRALGGELQETQYF. CDR3 bases: TGCGCCAGCAGGGCGTTAGGGGGGGAGTTACAAGAGACCCAGTACTTC.

The V and J genes are TRBV7-2 and TRBJ2-7; D gene ambiguous. The CDR3 spans 13 residues. Trimming stripped 0 bases from V and 3 bases from J, with 6 bases between. CDR1 and CDR2 (germline): SGHTA, FQGNSA. The CDR3 protein is CASSLAWFYEQYF. Here the CDR3 DNA reads TGTGCCAGCAGCTTAGCGTGGTTCTACGAGCAGTACTTC. Full variable domain (missing parts from reference TRBV7-2 and TRBJ2-7): GAGVSQSPSNKVTEKGKDVELRCDPISGHTALYWYRQSLGQGLEFLIYFQGNSAPDKSGLPSDRFSAERTGGSVSTLTIQRTQQEDSAVYLCASSLAWFYEQYFGPGTRLTVT.

The chain joins TRBV2 to TRBJ2-7; D is undetermined. The V gene lost 8 bases and the J gene lost 2 bases, with 13 bases spanning the gap. The CDR3 totals 13 residues. Germline V gene lookup returns CDR1 SNHLY and CDR2 FYNNEI. The CDR3 nucleotides read TGTGCCAGCGCCGTGGTCGTCACCTACGAGCAGTACTTC. This sequence encodes CASAVVVTYEQYF.

This clone was seen just once. The chain uses TRBV28 and TRBJ2-7; 14 positions agree with TRBD2. From germline, CDR1 is MDHEN and CDR2 SYDVKM. The CDR3 has 14 residues. With 8 bases clipped from V and 9 bases from J, the junction kept 9 bases outside the gene matches. The CDR3 DNA reads as TGTGCCAGCGTCCCGGGACTAGCGGGAGTGGCGCAGTACTTC. Protein product: CASVPGLAGVAQYF.

In this sample, this clone turned up once. This chain joins TRBV5-1 and TRBJ2-1; TRBD2 agrees at 9 bases. The CDR3 sequence is 16 residues long. J lost 9 bases, V lost 4 bases, and 14 bases had no gene match. CDR1 is SGHRS and CDR2 is YFSETQ in the germline V gene. The CDR3 here is CASSRSSGLAYGEQFF. The DNA of the CDR3 is TGCGCCAGCAGCCGGTCCAGTGGACTAGCGTACGGTGAGCAGTTCTTC.

The chain uses TRBV30 and TRBJ1-1, with unresolved D. Germline loops: CDR1 GTSNPN, CDR2 SVGIG (reference sequence). This CDR3 is 14 amino acids long. V gave up 4 bases and J gave up 2 bases, with 14 bases separating them. CDR3 DNA: TGTGCCTGGATTGGATGGGCGGTTAACACTGAAGCTTTCTTT. The encoded protein is CAWIGWAVNTEAFF.